The 25 T cell receptor beta chains in this list originate from one sample, sequenced in a study of blood T cell repertoires in COVID-19. The data were produced by immunoSEQ multiplex PCR, yet TCRdb's version contains in-frame clones alone and is incomplete. Seen here are about 260,000 clones, approximately 87% observed once, and the top ten hold roughly 1.6%. The sequencing input was peripheral blood. These receptors came from a woman aged 40-49 years who had recovered from COVID-19.

The chain is built from TRBV29-1 and TRBJ1-6; D not certain. The CDR3 extends over 13 amino acids. The germline CDR1 and CDR2 sequences are SQVTM and ANQGSEA. V lost 4 bases and J lost 8, with 12 bases in between. The CDR3 protein is CSVAAGRDSPLHF. For the CDR3, the DNA is TGCAGCGTTGCTGCTGGGAGAGATTCACCCCTCCACTTT.

The chain recombines TRBV5-5 with TRBJ1-1; D not certain. The CDR3 spans 15 residues. Germline V gene data show CDR1 as SGHKS and CDR2 as YYEKEE (reference sequence). V was cut by 0 bases and J by 3 bases, with 12 bases left in between. CDR3 DNA sequence: TGTGCCAGCAGCTTGGTTGTGAGCACGGACACTGAAGCTTTCTTT. It codes for CASSLVVSTDTEAFF. Looking up the rest from reference TRBV5-5 and TRBJ1-1 gives the full variable domain: DAGVTQSPTHLIKTRGQQVTLRCSPISGHKSVSWYQQVLGQGPQFIFQYYEKEERGRGNFPDRFSARQFPNYSSELNVNALLLGDSALYLCASSLVVSTDTEAFFGQGTRLTVV.

This clone was detected only a few times. The genes are TRBV9 and TRBJ1-6; D remains ambiguous. Looked up from germline, CDR1 is SGDLS and CDR2 is YYNGEE. There are 18 residues in the CDR3. Trimming stripped 0 bases from V and 8 bases from J, with 21 bases between. CDR3 coding DNA: TGTGCCAGCAGCGTAGGTTCGGGAGGTCGCCTCACCCATTCACCCCTCCACTTT. Its translation is CASSVGSGGRLTHSPLHF.

This clone has a handful of counts. This chain connects TRBV5-5 to TRBJ1-2, with D perhaps TRBD1 (6 bases). This CDR3 is 14 amino acids long. Germline CDR1 is SGHKS and CDR2 is YYEKEE (reference sequence). The V gene lost 4 bases and the J gene lost 6 bases, with 16 bases spanning the gap. This CDR3 is CASSPLGGRDGYTF. As DNA, the CDR3 is TGTGCCAGCAGCCCGCTCGGGGGGCGGGATGGCTACACCTTC. Variable domain in full (rest from reference TRBV5-5 and TRBJ1-2): DAGVTQSPTHLIKTRGQQVTLRCSPISGHKSVSWYQQVLGQGPQFIFQYYEKEERGRGNFPDRFSARQFPNYSSELNVNALLLGDSALYLCASSPLGGRDGYTFGSGTRLTVV.

The gene calls are TRBV3-1 (or the pseudogene TRBV3-2) and TRBJ2-3; D is perhaps TRBD2 (5 bases). Per the germline V gene, CDR1 is LGHDT and CDR2 is YNNKEL (reference sequence). Trimming pared 1 base from V and 2 bases from J, leaving 13 bases between. This CDR3 spans 16 amino acids. The CDR3 loop is CASSQGTPLPTDTQYF. CDR3 DNA: TGTGCCAGCAGCCAAGGGACTCCCCTTCCCACAGATACGCAGTATTTT.

This clone was observed a single time. The V and J genes are TRBV20-1 and TRBJ1-1; no reliable D call. There are 11 residues in the CDR3. In germline, CDR1 is DFQATT, CDR2 SNEGSKA (reference sequence). The V end was cut by 6 bases, the J end by 11 bases, with 16 bases between. The CDR3 nucleotides read TGCAGTGCCAGGAGCGCGGGGAGGGCTTTCTTT. Its protein product is CSARSAGRAFF.

This clone has only a few counts. The J gene is TRBJ1-1, the V gene TRBV12-3 or TRBV12-4, with TRBD1 matching 8 bases. The ends lost 5 bases at V and 10 bases at J; junction bases unmatched: 6. There are 12 residues in the CDR3. The CDR3: CASSPQGAGAFF. CDR3 nucleotides: TGTGCCAGCAGTCCCCAGGGGGCAGGAGCTTTCTTT.

This clone occurred a few times. The rearrangement links TRBV19 to TRBJ1-2; 7 bases line up with TRBD1. The germline V gene has CDR1 LNHDA and CDR2 SQIVND (reference sequence). The length of the CDR3 is 14 residues. Unmatched junction bases numbered 10, after V lost 3 bases and J lost 9 bases. The CDR3 region is CASSMGRGTDSYTF. The CDR3, as DNA: TGTGCCAGTAGTATGGGCAGGGGGACAGATAGCTACACCTTC.

The rearrangement joins TRBV5-1 to TRBJ1-4; tentatively, D is TRBD1 (5 bases). The CDR3 sequence is 17 residues long. The germline gives CDR1 SGHRS, CDR2 YFSETQ. V shed 0 bases and J shed 7 bases, with 19 bases lying between them. CDR3 bases: TGCGCCAGCAGCTTGGGAGCTGCGGGCCCCGGGGGTGAAAAACTGTTTTTT. Protein: CASSLGAAGPGGEKLFF.

The chain joins TRBV4-3 to TRBJ1-2; D might be TRBD1 (6 bases). Germline V gives CDR1 LGHNA, CDR2 YSLEER. Trimming removed 8 bases at V and 5 bases at J, with 18 bases between. The CDR3 is 14 residues long. CDR3 loop: CASGRDTSEYGYTF. CDR3 in DNA: TGCGCCAGCGGGAGGGACACCTCCGAGTATGGCTACACCTTC.

V is TRBV6-5 and J is TRBJ2-6; perhaps TRBD2 as D (5 bases). Germline V gene lookup returns CDR1 MNHEY and CDR2 SVGAGI. CDR3 length equals 14 residues. Trimming left V 6 bases short and J 7 bases short, with 13 bases between. CDR3 protein: CASRDSEGANVLTF. CDR3 in DNA: TGTGCCAGCAGGGACTCTGAAGGCGCCAACGTCCTGACTTTC.

This chain links TRBV5-8 with TRBJ2-3; TRBD2 matches at 11 bases. Germline-derived CDR1 and CDR2 are SGHTS and YDEGEE. V lost 5 bases to trimming and J lost 3 bases; unmatched junction nucleotides: 5. There are 15 residues in the CDR3. CDR3 nucleotides: TGTGCCAGCAGACTAGCGGGGGCCTCTACAGATACGCAGTATTTT. Its protein is CASRLAGASTDTQYF.

The chain recombines TRBV9 with TRBJ1-5; 8 bases fit TRBD1. Trimming at V came to 4 bases and at J to 5 bases, leaving 5 bases not matched to a gene. CDR3 length: 14 residues. Germline CDR1 is SGDLS and CDR2 is YYNGEE. The CDR3 nucleotides read TGTGCCAGCAGCCCCGGACAGGGCCATCAGCCCCAGCATTTT. Protein: CASSPGQGHQPQHF.

The J gene is TRBJ2-7, the V gene TRBV6-5, with 11 nucleotides matching TRBD1. The CDR3 has 15 residues. V lost 6 bases, J lost 2 bases, and 6 bases stayed unmatched. Germline V gene lookup returns CDR1 MNHEY and CDR2 SVGAGI. This CDR3 reads CASRPGQGGTYEQYF. As DNA, the CDR3 is TGTGCCAGCAGGCCGGGACAGGGGGGAACCTACGAGCAGTACTTC.

The chain employs TRBV9 and TRBJ1-6, with a weak D call TRBD1 (6 bases). The germline gives CDR1 SGDLS, CDR2 YYNGEE. The length of the CDR3 is 15 residues. The germline V and J ends were trimmed by 3 bases and 5 bases, with 12 bases remaining between them. The CDR3 here is CASSEQGRDNSPLHF. The CDR3 DNA reads TGTGCCAGCAGCGAACAGGGTAGGGATAATTCACCCCTCCACTTT.

The V call is TRBV6-5, the J call TRBJ1-2; 10 bases match TRBD1. In germline, CDR1 is MNHEY, CDR2 SVGAGI. CDR3 length equals 15 residues. The J segment lost 7 bases and the V segment lost 6 bases, leaving 11 bases of the junction unmatched. In DNA form, the CDR3 reads TGTGCCAGCAGGCGCCAGGGACAGGGGACGAGTGGCTACACCTTC. It specifies CASRRQGQGTSGYTF.

The chain is built from TRBV7-9 and TRBJ2-5, with 10 bases lining up with TRBD1. V trimming: 1 base; J trimming: 1 base; junction bases outside the gene matches: 6. The germline V gene has CDR1 SEHNR and CDR2 FQNEAQ (reference sequence). This CDR3 comprises 17 residues. The CDR3 here is CASSLGQGAASQETQYF. The CDR3 coding sequence is TGTGCCAGCAGCTTAGGACAGGGGGCGGCTTCCCAAGAGACCCAGTACTTC.

The rearrangement uses TRBV5-6 and TRBJ2-5; perhaps TRBD2 as D (6 bases). V was cut by 4 bases and J by 9 bases, with 13 bases left in between. Germline assignment: CDR1 SGHDT and CDR2 YYEEEE. There are 12 residues in the CDR3. The CDR3 spells CASSPRGGAQYF. The CDR3 nucleotides are TGTGCCAGCAGCCCCCGAGGAGGGGCCCAGTACTTC.

The chain carries TRBV6-5 and TRBJ1-2; no clear D. CDR1 is MNHEY, CDR2 SVGAGI, per germline. Trimming took 6 bases from V and 2 from J, leaving 10 bases between them. CDR3 length: 13 residues. In DNA, the CDR3 is TGTGCCAGCAGAGCGGGCTTAAACTATGGCTACACCTTC. Protein product: CASRAGLNYGYTF.

This clone appeared a single time. The chain recombines TRBV3-1 (or the pseudogene TRBV3-2) with TRBJ1-2, with a possible D match to TRBD1 (6 bases). V lost 6 bases and J lost 6, with 14 bases in between. Germline assignment: CDR1 LGHDT and CDR2 YNNKEL (reference sequence). The CDR3 runs to 13 residues. DNA of the CDR3: TGTGCCAGCAGTTACAGGGATCTGGATGGCTACACCTTC. This codes for CASSYRDLDGYTF.

The chain joins TRBV6-2 or TRBV6-3 to TRBJ2-1, with D possibly TRBD2 on 5 matching bases. The V end was cut by 1 base, the J end by 9 bases, with 7 bases between. CDR1 is MNHEY and CDR2 is SVGEGT in the germline V gene. CDR3 length: 12 residues. CDR3 in DNA: TGTGCCAGCAGTTACTGGACTCGTGAGCAGTTCTTC. Its protein product is CASSYWTREQFF.

This sequence joins TRBV3-1 (or the pseudogene TRBV3-2) and TRBJ1-1; D may be TRBD1 (6 bases). The germline V gene has CDR1 LGHDT and CDR2 YNNKEL (reference sequence). CDR3 size: 15 residues. Trimming stripped 2 bases from V and 4 bases from J, with 14 bases between. The CDR3 here is CASSQRGKGSTEAFF. Written as DNA, the CDR3 is TGTGCCAGCAGCCAAAGGGGGAAGGGGTCCACTGAAGCTTTCTTT.

The V call is TRBV27, the J call TRBJ2-7; TRBD1 matches at 7 bases. Trimming removed 6 bases from V and 2 bases from J; junction bases left unmatched: 10. Per germline, CDR1 MNHEY and CDR2 SMNVEV (reference sequence). The CDR3 is made up of 15 amino acids. The CDR3 region has the DNA TGTGCCAGCAGCCCCGAGAGGGGACAGACCTACGAGCAGTACTTC. This translates into CASSPERGQTYEQYF.

This rearrangement joins TRBV25-1 to TRBJ2-4, with D maybe TRBD1 (6 bases). The CDR3 spans 14 residues. V was trimmed by 5 bases and J by 8 bases, leaving 16 bases between them. Germline loops: CDR1 MGHDK, CDR2 SYGVNS. The CDR3: CASSPSGESDIQYF. DNA for the CDR3: TGTGCCAGCAGTCCTTCAGGGGAAAGCGACATTCAGTACTTC.

The chain couples TRBV6-5 to TRBJ1-6; unclear D gene. The V and J ends lost 0 bases and 6 bases respectively, with 12 bases between them. Germline CDR1 reads MNHEY; CDR2 reads SVGAGI. The CDR3 is made up of 16 amino acids. CDR3 region: CASSYSSLTGNSPLHF. In DNA, the CDR3 is TGTGCCAGCAGTTACTCGAGCCTAACGGGTAATTCACCCCTCCACTTT.